A single sample is the source of the 19 T cell receptor beta chains below, sequenced in a study. One entry per CDR3 protein, called by TCRdb with MiXCR from the 5' RACE reads. The sample lists nearly 55,000 distinct CDR3 sequences, roughly 22% occurring once. Input material: tumor-infiltrating naive CD4+ T cells sorted from the breast tumor. Subset specified: naive CD4+ T cells, CD4+CD45RA+CD25-. These TCRs come from a female donor with breast cancer.

The chain is built from TRBV28 and TRBJ1-5; D uncertain. The CDR3 has 14 amino acids. The germline V gene has CDR1 MDHEN and CDR2 SYDVKM. The germline V and J ends were trimmed by 4 bases and 6 bases, with 13 bases remaining between them. CDR3: CASSYVRGLQPQHF. In DNA, the CDR3 is TGTGCCAGCAGTTACGTCAGAGGGCTTCAGCCCCAGCATTTT.

This clonotype occurred a few times. The chain is built from TRBV4-2 and TRBJ1-5; TRBD1 matches at 7 bases. The CDR3 runs to 16 residues. V shed 5 bases, J shed 6 bases, and the junction held 13 bases outside the gene matches. Germline V gene lookup returns CDR1 LGHNA and CDR2 YNFKEQ. CDR3 nucleotides: TGTGCCAGCAGCTCCTCGGTGCACAGGGGTAGTCAGCCCCAGCATTTT. Translating it yields CASSSSVHRGSQPQHF.

The chain combines TRBV6-1 with TRBJ1-5; D is ambiguous. The germline V gene has CDR1 MNHNS and CDR2 SASEGT. This CDR3 comprises 15 residues. Trimming took 6 bases from V and 4 from J, leaving 16 bases between them. CDR3 region: CASRHTMTANQPQHF. CDR3 nucleotides: TGTGCCAGCAGGCACACAATGACTGCTAATCAGCCCCAGCATTTT.

J is TRBJ2-7 and V is TRBV4-3, with 10 bases matching TRBD1. The V gene's germline CDR1 is LGHNA and CDR2 YSLEER. With 1 base clipped from V and 5 bases from J, the junction kept 5 bases outside the gene matches. The CDR3 is 15 residues long. The CDR3 here is CASSQGGTGAHEQYF. The CDR3 coding sequence is TGCGCCAGCAGCCAAGGAGGGACAGGGGCCCACGAGCAGTACTTC.

In DNA form, the CDR3 reads TGCGCCAGCAGCTTGCGGTCGGGGAGTACTGAAGCTTTCTTT. It specifies CASSLRSGSTEAFF. This rearrangement joins TRBV5-1 to TRBJ1-1, with D hard to call. From germline, CDR1 is SGHRS and CDR2 YFSETQ. V shed 1 base and J shed 5 bases, with 12 bases lying between them. The CDR3 consists of 14 residues. The full variable domain, completed using reference TRBV5-1 and TRBJ1-1, is KAGVTQTPRYLIKTRGQQVTLSCSPISGHRSVSWYQQTPGQGLQFLFEYFSETQRNKGNFPGRFSGRQFSNSRSEMNVSTLELGDSALYLCASSLRSGSTEAFFGQGTRLTVV.

The chain employs TRBV7-2 and TRBJ1-6; D gene uncertain. The germline V and J ends were trimmed by 1 base and 6 bases, with 4 bases remaining between them. There are 13 residues in the CDR3. In germline, CDR1 is SGHTA, CDR2 FQGNSA. The CDR3 nucleotides are TGTGCCAGCAGCTTAGTATCTAATTCACCCCTCCACTTT. It translates to CASSLVSNSPLHF.

This clonotype showed up just a few times. V gene TRBV5-1 combines with J gene TRBJ2-3; D assignment may be TRBD1 or TRBD2 (5 bases each). The V end was cut by 3 bases, the J end by 1 base, with 12 bases between. The germline CDR1 and CDR2 sequences are SGHRS and YFSETQ. The CDR3 runs to 15 residues. The CDR3 loop reads CASSSSRGGTDTQYF. The CDR3 DNA sequence: TGCGCCAGCAGCTCTTCGAGGGGCGGCACAGATACGCAGTATTTT.

This clonotype was counted at least ten times. CDR3 protein: CASSSQGGSSDTQYF. CDR3 nucleotides: TGTGCCAGCAGCTCCCAGGGAGGTTCCTCCGATACGCAGTATTTT. V is TRBV12-3 or TRBV12-4 and J is TRBJ2-3; a weak D match, TRBD2 (6 bases). Trimming took off 6 bases at V and 6 bases at J, with 19 bases between the two ends. CDR3 size: 15 residues.

This clonotype was picked up many times. V is TRBV7-3 and J is TRBJ2-2, with 7 bases matching TRBD1. The CDR3 is 16 amino acids. In germline, CDR1 is SGHTA, CDR2 FQGTGA. V gave up 4 bases and J gave up 0 bases; unmatched junction bases: 5. DNA of the CDR3: TGTGCCAGCAGCTCTAGGACAGGAGCGAACACCGGGGAGCTGTTTTTT. Protein product: CASSSRTGANTGELFF. The full variable domain, in which reference TRBV7-3 and TRBJ2-2 provide the parts outside the CDR3, is GAGVSQTPSNKVTEKGKYVELRCDPISGHTALYWYRQSLGQGPEFLIYFQGTGAADDSGLPNDRFFAVRPEGSVSTLKIQRTERGDSAVYLCASSSRTGANTGELFFGEGSRLTVL.

This clonotype came up many times. V gene TRBV2 combines with J gene TRBJ1-1, with D perhaps TRBD1 (6 bases). This CDR3 region has 14 residues. V was clipped by 2 bases and J by 5 bases, with 12 bases between them. The germline gives CDR1 SNHLY, CDR2 FYNNEI. CDR3: CASSERGAQTEAFF. In DNA, the CDR3 is TGTGCCAGCAGTGAAAGGGGGGCGCAGACTGAAGCTTTCTTT.

This chain connects TRBV28 to TRBJ2-7; 12 bases map to TRBD2. The CDR3 contains 15 residues. Germline assignment: CDR1 MDHEN and CDR2 SYDVKM. The V gene end was trimmed by 5 bases and the J gene end by 7 bases; junction bases not matched to a gene: 9. CDR3 sequence (DNA): TGTGCCAGCAGTCCACGACTAGCGGGAGCCGGGGAGCAGTACTTC. It encodes CASSPRLAGAGEQYF.

This clonotype was observed many times. V usage is TRBV5-1 and J usage is TRBJ1-2; TRBD1 matches at 7 bases. The junction had 6 bases not matched to a gene; V was cut back by 2 bases and J by 2 bases. Germline assignment: CDR1 SGHRS and CDR2 YFSETQ. The CDR3 contains 15 residues. This CDR3 reads CASSFEGAKNYGYTF. The CDR3, as DNA: TGCGCCAGCAGCTTCGAGGGGGCGAAGAACTATGGCTACACCTTC.

About this clonotype: Compared with germline, one end of the junction differs, possibly owing to a read error. This chain links TRBV20-1 with TRBJ2-1, with a possible D match to TRBD2 (6 bases). Germline lookup yields CDR1 DFQATT and CDR2 SNEGSKA (reference sequence). CDR3 length: 15 residues. The CDR3: CRARIVRRVLNEQFF. CDR3 DNA: TGCCGTGCCCGAATCGTCCGGAGGGTGTTGAATGAGCAGTTCTTC.

The gene calls are TRBV5-1 and TRBJ2-1, with TRBD2 matching 7 bases. CDR3 length: 14 amino acids. V shed 4 bases, J shed 9 bases, and the junction held 10 bases outside the gene matches. Germline V CDR1 and CDR2: SGHRS, YFSETQ. CDR3 DNA: TGCGCCAGCAGCATAACTCAGGTAGCGGGTGAGCAGTTCTTC. Protein sequence: CASSITQVAGEQFF. The full variable domain, in which reference TRBV5-1 and TRBJ2-1 provide the parts outside the CDR3, is KAGVTQTPRYLIKTRGQQVTLSCSPISGHRSVSWYQQTPGQGLQFLFEYFSETQRNKGNFPGRFSGRQFSNSRSEMNVSTLELGDSALYLCASSITQVAGEQFFGPGTRLTVL.

In this sample, this clonotype turned up many times. The rearrangement links TRBV20-1 to TRBJ1-5; no reliable D call. Per germline, CDR1 DFQATT and CDR2 SNEGSKA (reference sequence). This CDR3 spans 13 amino acids. V lost 3 bases, J lost 7 bases, and 13 bases lay in between. In DNA form, the CDR3 reads TGCAGTGCTAGGGAAGGAGGCGGCCAGCCCCAGCATTTT. It translates to CSAREGGGQPQHF.

The chain employs TRBV29-1 and TRBJ2-7, with D perhaps given as TRBD1 or TRBD2 (5 bases each). The CDR3 runs to 13 residues. Deletions cut 6 bases from V and 0 bases from J, with 12 bases between. Germline CDR1 and CDR2: SQVTM and ANQGSEA. CDR3 protein: CSVPGTASYEQYF. In nucleotides, the CDR3 is TGCAGCGTCCCCGGGACGGCCTCCTACGAGCAGTACTTC.

The V and J genes are TRBV28 and TRBJ2-1; TRBD1 matches 9 bases. The length of the CDR3 is 21 residues. The V gene end was trimmed by 4 bases and the J gene end by 7 bases; junction bases not matched to a gene: 26. From germline, CDR1 is MDHEN and CDR2 SYDVKM. CDR3 bases: TGTGCCAGCAGTTATCCCCAACCTCTATTGTGGGGACAGGGAAGTAAAAATGAGCAGTTCTTC. Translating gives CASSYPQPLLWGQGSKNEQFF.

This clonotype was counted between two and nine times. The chain employs TRBV4-1 and TRBJ1-5; the D gene is possibly TRBD1 (5 bases). Per the germline V gene, CDR1 is MGHRA and CDR2 is YSYEKL. The length of the CDR3 is 14 residues. V shed 2 bases and J shed 6 bases, with 11 bases lying between them. In DNA form, the CDR3 reads TGCGCCAGCAGCCAAATAGGGGTTCTTCAGCCCCAGCATTTT. Its protein product is CASSQIGVLQPQHF.

This clonotype was observed once. The genes are TRBV7-2 and TRBJ1-2; D possibly corresponds to TRBD1 (5 bases). The V gene's germline CDR1 is SGHTA and CDR2 FQGNSA. The CDR3 is 17 amino acids. V lost 4 bases and J 3 bases, leaving 21 bases between the germline ends. This CDR3 is CASSSQNIQGFDYGYTF. CDR3 DNA: TGTGCCAGCAGCTCCCAAAATATCCAGGGCTTTGACTATGGCTACACCTTC. Drawing the rest from reference TRBV7-2 and TRBJ1-2, the complete variable domain is GAGVSQSPSNKVTEKGKDVELRCDPISGHTALYWYRQSLGQGLEFLIYFQGNSAPDKSGLPSDRFSAERTGGSVSTLTIQRTQQEDSAVYLCASSSQNIQGFDYGYTFGSGTRLTVV.